This T cell receptor beta chain comes out of a study of cytomegalovirus exposure and HLA in healthy donors. Study-wide results and caveats: It was shown in a later analysis that HLA-associated TCR beta chains were more clonally expanded than other, equally common chains. Analyses of presence and absence presupposed an approximately uniform sequencing depth across donors.

Remarks on this clone: Its cognate antigen is unknown.

Germline CDR1 SGHRS, CDR2 YFSETQ. With V trimmed by 7 bases and J by 0 bases, 6 bases remained unmatched. The CDR3 sequence is 15 residues long. Healthy bone marrow donors supplied every sample. PCR amplification relied on 60 Vbeta primers (plus 13 Jbeta primers). The table came from immunoSEQ multiplex PCR; TCRdb's copy has only in-frame clones and leaves some out. The table lists 150,000 to 200,000 clones, approximately 80% of them singletons. This clonotype was obtained from a woman in her thirties or forties in good health and CMV-seronegative. The chain joins TRBV5-1 to TRBJ2-1, with 8 bases matching TRBD1. The sequenced sample consisted of PBMCs. CDR3 coding DNA: TGCGCCAGCGGCGACAGGGGTACCTCCTACAATGAGCAGTTCTTC. Its protein is CASGDRGTSYNEQFF.